The rows below give T cell receptor beta chains drawn from one sample of a study of blood T cell repertoires in COVID-19. Assay used: immunoSEQ multiplex PCR; TCRdb lists only in-frame clones, some missing. Of approximately 94,000 clones in the sample, more than 70% were seen once. The sample consisted of peripheral blood. The receptors originated from a woman of 80 years or more with active COVID-19. Each CDR3 is given with its conserved first and last residue. The order of the fields is V gene, CDR3 protein.

TRBV29-1 | CSVQITGVHYGYTF
TRBV27 | CASSAGQGARTEAFF
TRBV28 | CASSFSGTGVGYEQYF
TRBV11-1 | CASSPQTGWGEQYF
TRBV4-2 | CASSQQDRGDSPLHF
TRBV28 | CASTPDRVVEYF
TRBV6-5 | CASSSRSGSYEQYF
TRBV19 | CASSPRMSSYEQYF
TRBV27 | CASSLSSFPYEQYF
TRBV14 | CASSQGRAGWIDEQFF